The clone carrying this T cell receptor beta chain was counted only a few times. The sample comes from a study of blood T cell repertoires in COVID-19. V lost 5 bases and J lost 10, with 12 bases in between. The CDR3 is 12 amino acids. Germline lookup yields CDR1 SNHLY and CDR2 FYNNEI. The method was immunoSEQ multiplex PCR; TCRdb's version includes in-frame clones alone and lacks a portion of them. The profile shows around 47,000 clones, about four fifths of them singletons. Material for sequencing was peripheral blood. The receptor was isolated from a man aged 65 to 85 with active COVID-19. The chain couples TRBV2 to TRBJ1-5; D perhaps matches TRBD1 (5 bases). In nucleotides, the CDR3 is TGTGCCAGCAGTATTTCGCAGGGTCCCCAGCATTTT. The encoded protein is CASSISQGPQHF.